The 8 T cell receptor beta chains presented below share a single source sample, sequenced in a study of blood T cell repertoires in COVID-19. Sequencing used immunoSEQ multiplex PCR; TCRdb keeps in-frame clones, though not all of them. This sample has some 300,000 clones, with about 87% found just once. Source material: peripheral blood. These receptor sequences come from a woman between 50 and 59 years old with COVID-19, enrolled during active disease.

The J gene is TRBJ1-2, the V gene TRBV11-3; weak D call: TRBD1 (5 bases). The CDR3 sequence is 13 residues long. Trimming left V 3 bases short and J 5 bases short, with 10 bases between. CDR1 and CDR2 from the germline V gene are SGHNT and YENEEA. CDR3 DNA: TGTGCCAGCAGCTTGGGGGGTTTGTATGGCTACACCTTC. Its protein is CASSLGGLYGYTF.

The chain carries TRBV6-2 or TRBV6-3 and TRBJ2-4; 12 nucleotides match TRBD2. There are 16 residues in the CDR3. Germline V gene data show CDR1 as MNHEY and CDR2 as SVGEGT. V lost 6 bases, J lost 1 base, and 4 bases stayed unmatched. The CDR3, as DNA: TGTGCCAGCAGCCGGACTAGCGGGACTGCCAAAAACATTCAGTACTTC. It specifies CASSRTSGTAKNIQYF.

The V call is TRBV15, the J call TRBJ2-2, with 8 positions matching TRBD1. The CDR3 loop spans 16 amino acids. Trimming cost V 5 bases and J 7 bases; bases outside gene matches: 12. In germline, CDR1 is LNHNV, CDR2 YYDKDF (reference sequence). The CDR3: CATSFSLQGADGELFF. Here the CDR3 DNA reads TGTGCCACCAGCTTCAGCCTTCAGGGGGCAGACGGGGAGCTGTTTTTT.

The chain has TRBV2 and TRBJ2-7, with 9 bases identical to TRBD1. This CDR3 has 13 amino acids. Germline V gives CDR1 SNHLY, CDR2 FYNNEI. V lost 6 bases, J lost 3 bases, and 3 bases stayed unmatched. In nucleotides, the CDR3 is TGTGCCAGCAGCGGACAGGGGCTCTACGAGCAGTACTTC. Its protein is CASSGQGLYEQYF.

The V call is TRBV2, the J call TRBJ2-1; 7 bases match TRBD2. CDR1 and CDR2 (germline): SNHLY, FYNNEI. This CDR3 contains 14 residues. V shed 8 bases, J shed 3 bases, and the junction held 7 bases outside the gene matches. CDR3 amino acids: CASGQRGNYNEQFF. The CDR3 coding sequence is TGTGCCAGCGGGCAGCGGGGAAACTACAATGAGCAGTTCTTC. The full variable domain, with the rest looked up from reference TRBV2 and TRBJ2-1, is EPEVTQTPSHQVTQMGQEVILRCVPISNHLYFYWYRQILGQKVEFLVSFYNNEISEKSEIFDDQFSVERPDGSNFTLKIRSTKLEDSAMYFCASGQRGNYNEQFFGPGTRLTVL.

The chain has TRBV19 and TRBJ2-7, with 9 bases matching TRBD1. This CDR3 spans 13 amino acids. Germline-derived CDR1 and CDR2 are LNHDA and SQIVND (reference sequence). V shed 6 bases, J shed 7 bases, and the junction held 7 bases outside the gene matches. In DNA, the CDR3 is TGTGCCAGTAGGCGAGGGACAGGGAGTGAGCAGTACTTC. It is translated as CASRRGTGSEQYF.

The genes are TRBV18 and TRBJ2-2, with D tentatively TRBD2 (5 bases). V was trimmed by 1 base and J by 0 bases, leaving 9 bases between them. CDR3 length: 16 amino acids. CDR1 and CDR2 (germline): KGHSH, LQKENI. CDR3 loop: CASSPREFANTGELFF. The CDR3 region has the DNA TGTGCCAGCTCACCACGGGAGTTCGCGAACACCGGGGAGCTGTTTTTT.

This clone appeared once. This chain links TRBV5-5 with TRBJ2-3; TRBD1 matches at 7 bases. This CDR3 comprises 15 residues. V trimming: 2 bases; J trimming: 2 bases; junction bases outside the gene matches: 5. CDR1 is SGHKS, CDR2 YYEKEE, per germline (reference sequence). CDR3 sequence reads: CASSFTGDPTDTQYF. CDR3 DNA: TGTGCCAGCAGCTTCACAGGGGATCCCACAGATACGCAGTATTTT.